This T cell receptor (beta chain) was identified in a study of CD8+ T cells in alopecia areata. Findings and caveats of the study: Especially in alopecia totalis/universalis, lesional scalp showed greater clonality than normal scalp did.

Sorted populations comprised CD4+ and CD8+ T cells obtained from PBMCs. As concerns this clone: The antigen is unknown.

Germline assignment: CDR1 SGHVS and CDR2 FNYEAQ. The ends lost 5 bases at V and 2 bases at J; junction bases unmatched: 12. The CDR3 totals 16 residues. Following RNA extraction, reverse transcription yielded cDNA that acted as the sequencing template. Method: immunoSEQ multiplex PCR; TCRdb's copy keeps in-frame clones and lacks some. There are about 110,000 clones in the sample; about 50% occur only once, and about 23% lies in the top ten. The rearrangement joins TRBV7-6 to TRBJ2-7; 7 bases map to TRBD2. The clonotype originates from a human donor with alopecia areata. Sequenced sample: NKG2D-low CD8+ T cells sorted from blood. CDR3 amino acids: CASSLGGGLTPYEQYF. For the CDR3, the DNA is TGTGCCAGCAGCCTAGGCGGGGGTTTGACTCCCTACGAGCAGTACTTC.